This T cell receptor beta chain was sequenced for a study of shared clonotypes between healthy human individuals. Whole-study findings and limits: Sampling covered blood only; tissue repertoires likely differ. The expectation was that sequencing depth would affect clonotype sharing among donors.

In the CD4+ fraction, cells were divided into CD45RA+ naive and CD45RA-negative memory subsets. TCRdb's copy holds only in-frame clones and misses some; the assay was immunoSEQ multiplex PCR. The sample has around 1.4 million clones, roughly 98.5% seen once. Germline V lookup: CDR1 SGHTA, CDR2 FQGTGA. This CDR3 contains 15 residues. V gave up 1 base and J gave up 7 bases; unmatched junction bases: 7. With respect to this clone: The antigen is unknown.

The sample was naive CD4+ T cells sorted from blood. Indicated subset: CD45RA+ positively selected. V gene TRBV7-3 combines with J gene TRBJ2-7; 10 nucleotides match TRBD2. This sequence was found in a man aged 25-45 years in good health. CDR3: CASSLNLAGVREQYF. DNA for the CDR3: TGTGCCAGCAGCTTAAATCTAGCGGGAGTACGGGAGCAGTACTTC.